A selection of T cell receptor beta chains follows, all from one sample in a study of blood T cells in healthy people across ages. TCRdb re-derived calls from the 5' RACE reads in MiXCR, one entry per CDR3 protein. This sample has a few hundred thousand distinct CDR3 sequences; approximately 26% occur once, and the top ten carry approximately 3.3%. This same sample was also part of a study on T cells of mothers and their children.

The specimen was blood. All receptors come from a boy aged 2-15 years in good health. CDR3s include the opening cysteine and the closing phenylalanine or tryptophan. The D gene is left open where the match is weak. Clone size appears in some rows only: once, few, many, or a class for an expanded clone.

CDR3nt	CDR3aa	abundance	v_gene	d_gene	len	j_gene
TGCGCCAGCAGCTTATTCGGGAGACAGCACTCTGGAAACACCATATATTTT	CASSLFGRQHSGNTIYF	few	TRBV5-1	-	17	TRBJ1-3
TGTGCCAGCAGTTCCGGACTAGTCCCGTATGAGCAGTACTTC	CASSSGLVPYEQYF	-	TRBV6-2/TRBV6-3	TRBD2	14	TRBJ2-7
TGTGCCAGCAGTCCCACCAAAGCGGAGCAGTTCTTC	CASSPTKAEQFF	few	TRBV12-3/TRBV12-4	-	12	TRBJ2-1
TGTGCCAGCAGCCACAAACAACCTCTCTATGGCTACACCTTC	CASSHKQPLYGYTF	few	TRBV3-1	-	14	TRBJ1-2
TGCAGCGCCCTGGACAGGGGGCGGGAGCAGTACTTC	CSALDRGREQYF	few	TRBV29-1	TRBD1	12	TRBJ2-7
TGTGCCAGCAGCTTAGCGCTGGTGGCGAACACCGAAGCTTTCTTT	CASSLALVANTEAFF	once	TRBV7-9	-	15	TRBJ1-1
TGTGCCAGCAGCGTACTAGGAGGCCCCCAAGAGACCCAGTACTTC	CASSVLGGPQETQYF	-	TRBV9	-	15	TRBJ2-5
TGTGCCACCAGCAGAGAGCGGGGGGGCCCAGATACGCAGTATTTT	CATSRERGGPDTQYF	-	TRBV15	TRBD2	15	TRBJ2-3
TGTGCCAGCAGTAAGGGACAGGGGGAATACTATGGCTACACCTTC	CASSKGQGEYYGYTF	few	TRBV27	TRBD1	15	TRBJ1-2
TGTGCCAGCACTTTCAGGGTGGCCAAAAACATTCAGTACTTC	CASTFRVAKNIQYF	many	TRBV12-3/TRBV12-4	-	14	TRBJ2-4
TGTGCCAGCAGTCCGACTATAGCGGATGAGCAGTTCTTC	CASSPTIADEQFF	-	TRBV12-3/TRBV12-4	-	13	TRBJ2-1
TGTGCCAGCTCACCCCGCGGGGAGCCGGGATCACCCCTCCACTTT	CASSPRGEPGSPLHF	-	TRBV18	-	15	TRBJ1-6
TGCAGCGTTGGGTGGGTGACCGTTAAAGGCCACGAGCAGTACTTC	CSVGWVTVKGHEQYF	few	TRBV29-1	-	15	TRBJ2-7
TGTGCCAGCAGCTTAACTAGCGCAGATACGCAGTATTTT	CASSLTSADTQYF	many	TRBV7-3	-	13	TRBJ2-3
TGTGCCAGCAGCTTAGAGCGGCCAGATACGCAGTATTTT	CASSLERPDTQYF	-	TRBV7-6	-	13	TRBJ2-3
TGCAGCGCTACACAGGGGGCATGGTCTAAGAGGCACGAGCAGTACTTC	CSATQGAWSKRHEQYF	once	TRBV29-1	TRBD1	16	TRBJ2-7
TGTGCCAGCAGTTTTGGTACTAGCGGGGGGGCCGGGGAGCTGTTTTTT	CASSFGTSGGAGELFF	few	TRBV12-3/TRBV12-4	TRBD2	16	TRBJ2-2
TGTGCCAGCAGCTCCCAGACAGGGGGCGGTTACGAGCAGTACTTC	CASSSQTGGGYEQYF	few	TRBV14	TRBD1	15	TRBJ2-7
TGCAGCGTTGCCCCGGGGGGCGAGCAGTACTTC	CSVAPGGEQYF	-	TRBV29-1	TRBD2	11	TRBJ2-7
TGTGCCAGCAGTGAGAGGGGGGGAAGAATAGCCAAAAACATTCAGTACTTC	CASSERGGRIAKNIQYF	-	TRBV2	-	17	TRBJ2-4
TGTGCCACCAGCAGTTTCTGGGGCGAGCAGTACTTC	CATSSFWGEQYF	few	TRBV15	-	12	TRBJ2-7
TGTGCCAGCAGTTTAGCCGTTGCGACGGAGACCCAGTACTTC	CASSLAVATETQYF	-	TRBV27	-	14	TRBJ2-5
TGTGCCATCCCCCTTGGGGAGTTCGGTGACACCGGGGAGCTGTTTTTT	CAIPLGEFGDTGELFF	few	TRBV12-3/TRBV12-4	-	16	TRBJ2-2
TGCGCCAGCAGCTTAGAGGGACAGGGTGTGGAGACCCAGTACTTC	CASSLEGQGVETQYF	few	TRBV5-1	TRBD1	15	TRBJ2-5
TGCGCCAGCAGCTTTCAGGGGGTTCGGGATGAGCAGTTCTTC	CASSFQGVRDEQFF	-	TRBV7-8	TRBD1	14	TRBJ2-1
TGTGCCAGCAGCCCCGGGACTAGCGGGAGGGGTGAGACCCAGTACTTC	CASSPGTSGRGETQYF	few	TRBV12-3/TRBV12-4	TRBD2	16	TRBJ2-5
TGTGCCAGCAGCTTAGTCCCCCTTTCCTCTAGCGGGAGCTTGGAGACCCAGTACTTC	CASSLVPLSSSGSLETQYF	-	TRBV11-3	TRBD2	19	TRBJ2-5
TGTGCCAGCACGGCGCGGGGTAACTATGGCTACACCTTC	CASTARGNYGYTF	-	TRBV27	-	13	TRBJ1-2
TGTGCCAGCAGCTCCCGCACCATGATCTCTGGAAACACCATATATTTT	CASSSRTMISGNTIYF	few	TRBV7-2	-	16	TRBJ1-3
TGTGCCACCAGCTCAACCCCCACCGGGGAGCTGTTTTTT	CATSSTPTGELFF	few	TRBV15	-	13	TRBJ2-2
TGTGCCAGCAGTCCCCCACAATATACGCAGTATTTT	CASSPPQYTQYF	-	TRBV27	-	12	TRBJ2-3
TGTGCCAGCAGTTTATCAAGGGGCACGGGTGAAAAACTGTTTTTT	CASSLSRGTGEKLFF	-	TRBV27	-	15	TRBJ1-4
TGCGCCAGCAGTGGAACCGGGGCCTCAGCGTGGACGCAGTATTTT	CASSGTGASAWTQYF	-	TRBV10-2	-	15	TRBJ2-3
TGCAGTGCTAGTGCCGGGGGAGAGACCCAGTACTTC	CSASAGGETQYF	-	TRBV20-1	-	12	TRBJ2-5
TGTGCCAGCAGCTCCTACAGGGAAAAGAGTGGCTACACCTTC	CASSSYREKSGYTF	-	TRBV11-2	-	14	TRBJ1-2
TGTGCCAGCAGCCTGGACAGGGAACTACAGAACACTGAAGCTTTCTTT	CASSLDRELQNTEAFF	few	TRBV12-3/TRBV12-4	TRBD1	16	TRBJ1-1
TGCGCCAGCAGCTTGGGTGCAGGGACGGTGGAGCAGTACTTC	CASSLGAGTVEQYF	-	TRBV5-1	-	14	TRBJ2-7
TGTGCCAGCAGTGAAGCTGGGGGGAGAAACGAGCAGTACTTC	CASSEAGGRNEQYF	-	TRBV6-1	-	14	TRBJ2-7
TGTGCCAGTAGTATAGGGTCCGGAAGACAAACCGGGGAGCTGTTTTTT	CASSIGSGRQTGELFF	-	TRBV19	-	16	TRBJ2-2
TGTGCCTGGAGTGTAATCGGGGAGCTGTTTTTT	CAWSVIGELFF	-	TRBV30	-	11	TRBJ2-2
TGTGCCAGCAGTTCCCGCGAGCGGGAGGGCCATGAGCAGTTCTTC	CASSSREREGHEQFF	few	TRBV12-3/TRBV12-4	TRBD2	15	TRBJ2-1
TGTGCCAGCAGCTTAAAGGCGGCGCAGTTCTTC	CASSLKAAQFF	-	TRBV7-8	-	11	TRBJ2-1
TGTGCCAGCAGTCTCCGGCGGGCCGGCGCCAATGAGCAGTTCTTC	CASSLRRAGANEQFF	-	TRBV12-3/TRBV12-4	-	15	TRBJ2-1
TGTGCCAGCAGGAAGGCGGGTTCCTACAATGAGCAGTTCTTC	CASRKAGSYNEQFF	few	TRBV25-1	-	14	TRBJ2-1
TGCGCCAGCAGTGAGGGGGAGTCGGACACAGATACGCAGTATTTT	CASSEGESDTDTQYF	-	TRBV10-2	-	15	TRBJ2-3
TGCGCCAGCTTCAATCCGGACGCGGCTAGCACAGATACGCAGTATTTT	CASFNPDAASTDTQYF	many	TRBV10-2	-	16	TRBJ2-3
TGTGCCAGCAGCGTAGGGGGTTTTAGCTCCTACAATGAGCAGTTCTTC	CASSVGGFSSYNEQFF	few	TRBV9	-	16	TRBJ2-1
TGCAGTGCTAGAGATCGCGGGACAGTAGGCGAAAAACTGTTTTTT	CSARDRGTVGEKLFF	few	TRBV20-1	TRBD1	15	TRBJ1-4
TGTGCCAGCTCACCTACCGGGACAGCAGACCAAGAGACCCAGTACTTC	CASSPTGTADQETQYF	-	TRBV18	TRBD1	16	TRBJ2-5
TGTGCCTGGCGAGTAGCGGAGCCCTCCTACAATGAGCAGTTCTTC	CAWRVAEPSYNEQFF	few	TRBV30	-	15	TRBJ2-1
TGTGCCAGCAGCTTAAGTGCCAGATACTACGAGCAGTACTTC	CASSLSARYYEQYF	-	TRBV7-7	-	14	TRBJ2-7
TGTGCCAGCAGTTTGAGTCAGAACGCTGAAGCTTTCTTT	CASSLSQNAEAFF	-	TRBV12-3/TRBV12-4	-	13	TRBJ1-1
TGTGCCAGCAGCGTTAGCGTGGAGGTCACAGATACGCAGTATTTT	CASSVSVEVTDTQYF	-	TRBV7-9	-	15	TRBJ2-3
TGTGTCAGCAGCCTAGGGGTGGGGGCAGAGACCCAGTACTTC	CVSSLGVGAETQYF	few	TRBV12-3/TRBV12-4	-	14	TRBJ2-5
TGTGCCAGCAGCCCATATACGGGACTGGGGGCCCGTGAGCAGTTCTTC	CASSPYTGLGAREQFF	-	TRBV7-2	-	16	TRBJ2-1
TGCAGTGCTAGACCCTCGGGACTAGGGGGCGAGCAGTACTTC	CSARPSGLGGEQYF	-	TRBV20-1	TRBD2	14	TRBJ2-7
TGTGCCAGCACAGGAACTAGCGGTGGGGATACGCAGTATTTT	CASTGTSGGDTQYF	few	TRBV6-1	TRBD2	14	TRBJ2-3